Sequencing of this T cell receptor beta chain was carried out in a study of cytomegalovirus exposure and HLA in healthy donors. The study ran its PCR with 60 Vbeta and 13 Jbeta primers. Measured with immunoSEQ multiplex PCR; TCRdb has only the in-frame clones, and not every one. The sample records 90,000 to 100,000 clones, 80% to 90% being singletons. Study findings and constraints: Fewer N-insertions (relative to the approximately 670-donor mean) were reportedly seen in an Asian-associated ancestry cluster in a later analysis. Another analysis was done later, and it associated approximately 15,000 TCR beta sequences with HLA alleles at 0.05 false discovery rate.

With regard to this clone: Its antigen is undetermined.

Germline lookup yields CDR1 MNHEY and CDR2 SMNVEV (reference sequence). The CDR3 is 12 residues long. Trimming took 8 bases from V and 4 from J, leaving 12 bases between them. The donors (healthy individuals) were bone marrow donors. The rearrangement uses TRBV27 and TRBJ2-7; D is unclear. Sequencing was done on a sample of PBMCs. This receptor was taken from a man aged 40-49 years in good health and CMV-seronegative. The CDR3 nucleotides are TGTGCCAGCTCTCCCGGAGCTTACGAGCAGTACTTC. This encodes CASSPGAYEQYF.